Sequencing of this T cell receptor beta chain was carried out in a study of blood T cell repertoires in COVID-19. Categorization into cohorts depended on clinical history that participants reported. Data came from immunoSEQ multiplex PCR; TCRdb stores just in-frame clones and leaves some out. The sample has around 310,000 clones; 88% are singletons. This TCR was sampled from a man under 40 who had recovered from COVID-19. The sample comprised PBMCs or T cells enriched from blood (not recorded which).

CDR3 sequence: CASSIGQETQYF. DNA of the CDR3: TGTGCCAGTAGTATCGGTCAAGAGACCCAGTACTTC. The chain employs TRBV19 and TRBJ2-5; D ambiguous. Per germline, CDR1 LNHDA and CDR2 SQIVND (reference sequence). Trimming took off 3 bases at V and 2 bases at J, with 4 bases between the two ends. The CDR3 has 12 residues.